Presented here are 9 T cell receptor beta chains from one specimen sequenced in a study of T cell responses to AZD1222 COVID-19 vaccine. TCRdb's table, derived via immunoSEQ multiplex PCR, lists solely in-frame clones and lacks some. The sample has around 140,000 clones; around 86% are singletons. Sample: peripheral blood, taken on day 0 of AZD1222 vaccination. These receptors originate from an adult in good health.

V gene TRBV6-5 combines with J gene TRBJ1-5; a weak D match, TRBD1 (5 bases). Germline V CDR1 and CDR2: MNHEY, SVGAGI. The CDR3 contains 14 residues. V lost 8 bases and J 6 bases, leaving 17 bases between the germline ends. CDR3 amino acids: CASSPRGLGQPQHF. DNA of the CDR3: TGTGCCAGCTCACCGCGGGGACTCGGTCAGCCCCAGCATTTT.

J is TRBJ1-1 and V is TRBV12-3 or TRBV12-4; no clear D. This CDR3 region has 13 residues. Trimming pared 6 bases from V and 1 base from J, leaving 9 bases between. The CDR3 is CASRPWANTEAFF. As DNA, the CDR3 is TGTGCCAGCAGGCCCTGGGCGAACACTGAAGCTTTCTTT.

Here the CDR3 reads CASSQEGQLGEQYF. The CDR3 region has the DNA TGCGCCAGCAGCCAAGAGGGACAGTTGGGTGAGCAGTACTTC. The J gene is TRBJ2-7, the V gene TRBV4-3; 7 bases line up with TRBD1. V was clipped by 0 bases and J by 7 bases; unmatched bases: 6. Germline loops: CDR1 LGHNA, CDR2 YSLEER. The CDR3 loop spans 14 amino acids.

In the case of this clone: This specimen includes other DNA sequences encoding the same CDR3. The rearrangement links TRBV30 to TRBJ2-7; D is unclear. The CDR3 totals 12 residues. CDR1 and CDR2 from the germline V gene are GTSNPN and SVGIG (reference sequence). V was clipped by 0 bases and J by 4 bases, with 7 bases between them. This CDR3 is CAWSVGGYEQYF. The CDR3 DNA sequence: TGTGCCTGGAGTGTAGGCGGTTACGAGCAGTACTTC.

This clone was picked up a small number of times. The J gene is TRBJ1-5, the V gene TRBV12-3 or TRBV12-4; D perhaps matches TRBD1 (5 bases). This CDR3 contains 13 residues. Trimming stripped 6 bases from V and 1 base from J, with 7 bases between. The CDR3 coding sequence is TGTGCCAGCAGCCGACAGAGCAATCAGCCCCAGCATTTT. Translation gives CASSRQSNQPQHF.

This chain connects TRBV7-2 to TRBJ2-7; TRBD1 matches at 7 bases. Germline CDR1 SGHTA, CDR2 FQGNSA. The length of the CDR3 is 15 residues. V lost 7 bases, J lost 1 base, and 10 bases stayed unmatched. Here the CDR3 DNA reads TGTGCCAGCACCGACAGGGCTGGCCCATCCTACGAGCAGTACTTC. Its translation is CASTDRAGPSYEQYF.

This chain connects TRBV27 to TRBJ2-3; unclear D gene. Germline-derived CDR1 and CDR2 are MNHEY and SMNVEV (reference sequence). The CDR3 consists of 12 residues. Between the trimmed V and J ends, which lost 4 bases and 5 bases, there was a span of 7 bases. The CDR3 DNA reads as TGTGCCAGCAGTTCCAACCTAGATACGCAGTATTTT. This translates into CASSSNLDTQYF.

The CDR3 sequence is CASSLNSYTGELFF. As DNA, the CDR3 is TGTGCCAGCAGCTTAAACAGTTACACCGGGGAGCTGTTTTTT. This chain joins TRBV7-2 and TRBJ2-2; D not certain. Germline assignment: CDR1 SGHTA and CDR2 FQGNSA. The V and J ends lost 2 bases and 3 bases respectively, with 7 bases between them. CDR3 length equals 14 residues.

The gene calls are TRBV7-8 and TRBJ1-2, with TRBD1 matching 7 bases. The CDR3 consists of 13 residues. Per the germline V gene, CDR1 is SGHVS and CDR2 is FQNEAQ. With V trimmed by 5 bases and J by 8 bases, 8 bases remained unmatched. The CDR3 spells CASSVQGLGGYTF. The CDR3 DNA is TGTGCCAGCAGCGTACAGGGGTTAGGGGGCTACACCTTC.